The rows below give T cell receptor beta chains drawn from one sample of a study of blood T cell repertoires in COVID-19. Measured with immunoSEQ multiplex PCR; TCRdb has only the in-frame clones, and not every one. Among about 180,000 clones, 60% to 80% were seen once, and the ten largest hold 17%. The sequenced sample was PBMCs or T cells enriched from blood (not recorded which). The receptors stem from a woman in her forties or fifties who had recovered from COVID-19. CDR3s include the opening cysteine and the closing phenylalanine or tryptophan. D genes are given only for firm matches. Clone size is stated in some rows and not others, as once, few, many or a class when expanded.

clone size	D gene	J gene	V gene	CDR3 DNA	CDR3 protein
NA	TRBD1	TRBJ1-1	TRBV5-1	TGCGCCAGCAGCTGGGACAGGGTGGCTGAAGCTTTCTTT	CASSWDRVAEAFF
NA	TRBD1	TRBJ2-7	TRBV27	TGTGCCAGCAGTTGGGCTGGACAGGGAAGCTCCTACGAGCAGTACTTC	CASSWAGQGSSYEQYF
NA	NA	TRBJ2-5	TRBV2	TGTGCCAGCACAGGGTCTGGGGGGAAGACCCAGTACTTC	CASTGSGGKTQYF
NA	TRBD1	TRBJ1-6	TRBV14	TGTGCCAGCAGCCAGGGACAGTATAATTCACCCCTCCACTTT	CASSQGQYNSPLHF
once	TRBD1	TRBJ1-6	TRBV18	TGTGCCAGCTCACTGCAAGACAGGGACTCACCCCTCCACTTT	CASSLQDRDSPLHF
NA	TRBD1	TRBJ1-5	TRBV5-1	TGCGCCAGCTCAACCGGGACAGAAGGTCAGCCCCAGCATTTT	CASSTGTEGQPQHF
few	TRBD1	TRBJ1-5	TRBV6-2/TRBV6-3	TGTGCCAGCAGTTCCGGGACAGCTTATAGCAATCAGCCCCAGCATTTT	CASSSGTAYSNQPQHF
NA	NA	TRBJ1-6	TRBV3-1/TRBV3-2	TGTGCCAGCAGCCACGGACTGGGGATTTCACCCCTCCACTTT	CASSHGLGISPLHF
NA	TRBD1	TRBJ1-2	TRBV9	TGTGCCAGCAGCCCCGACAGGGCCAACTATGGCTACACCTTC	CASSPDRANYGYTF
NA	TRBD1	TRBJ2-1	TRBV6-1	TGTGCCAGCAGTGAAGCGGTCGAGGGACAGGGGATCTACAATGAGCAGTTCTTC	CASSEAVEGQGIYNEQFF
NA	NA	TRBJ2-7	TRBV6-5	TGTGCCAGCAGTCTACAGGGCCCTTACTACGAGCAGTACTTC	CASSLQGPYYEQYF
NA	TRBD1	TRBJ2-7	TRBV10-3	TGTGCCATCAGCTCCGGGACAGACCTTTACGAGCAGTACTTC	CAISSGTDLYEQYF
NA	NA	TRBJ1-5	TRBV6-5	TGTGCCAGCAAGGGGAGGAACGATCAGCCCCAGCATTTT	CASKGRNDQPQHF
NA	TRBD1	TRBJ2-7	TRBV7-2	TGTGCCAGCAGCTTTGGGACAGGGGGCTACGAGCAGTACTTC	CASSFGTGGYEQYF
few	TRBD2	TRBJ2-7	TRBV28	TGTGCCAGCAGTTGGTATGCGGGAGGGGACGAGCAGTACTTC	CASSWYAGGDEQYF
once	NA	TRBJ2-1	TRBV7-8	TGTGCCAGCAGCCCGAACCGGGGGAGCTCCTACAATGAGCAGTTCTTC	CASSPNRGSSYNEQFF
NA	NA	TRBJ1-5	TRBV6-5	TGTGCCAGCAACCAGAACCGAGGAGGAACCCAGCATTTT	CASNQNRGGTQHF
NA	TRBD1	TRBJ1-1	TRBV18	TGTGCCAGCTCACCCTCGACGACCAGACAGGGCTCTGAAGCTTTCTTT	CASSPSTTRQGSEAFF
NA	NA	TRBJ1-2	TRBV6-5	TGTGCCAGCAGCGGCAGCCAGGTTGGCTACACCTTC	CASSGSQVGYTF
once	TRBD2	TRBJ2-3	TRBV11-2	TGTGCCAGCAGCCCGAGACTAGCAGCTTCGTCCACGCAGTATTTT	CASSPRLAASSTQYF
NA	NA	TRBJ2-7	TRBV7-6	TGTGCCAGCAGCTTACGACAGAACTACGAGCAGTACTTC	CASSLRQNYEQYF
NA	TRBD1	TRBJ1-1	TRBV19	TGTGCCAGTAGGGACAGGGTGAATCGTAATTGGGGCACTGAAGCTTTCTTT	CASRDRVNRNWGTEAFF
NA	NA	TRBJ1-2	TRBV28	TGTGCCAGCAGTTTTCAGGGTATAGCCTATGGCTACACCTTC	CASSFQGIAYGYTF
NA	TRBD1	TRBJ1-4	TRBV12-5	TGTGCTAGTGTCAAACCCAAGGGGGCGACTAATGAAAAACTGTTTTTT	CASVKPKGATNEKLFF
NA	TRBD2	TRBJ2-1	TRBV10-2	TGCGCCAGCTCGCAGCGGGAGATCAATGAGCAGTTCTTC	CASSQREINEQFF
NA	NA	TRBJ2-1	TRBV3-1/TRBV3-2	TGTGCCAGCAGCCAAGGGCTTTACAATGAGCAGTTCTTC	CASSQGLYNEQFF
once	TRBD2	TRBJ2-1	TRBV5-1	TGCGCCAGCAGCTTGGCCGTGGGGCTAGCGGGTTTCCTGAGCTCCTACAATGAGCAGTTCTTC	CASSLAVGLAGFLSSYNEQFF
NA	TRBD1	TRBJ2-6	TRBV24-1	TGTGCCACCAGTGACCGGACAGGGAGATCTGGGGCCAACGTCCTGACTTTC	CATSDRTGRSGANVLTF
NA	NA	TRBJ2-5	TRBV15	TGTGCCACCAGCAGAGATCAATCGGGAGAGGAGACCCAGTACTTC	CATSRDQSGEETQYF
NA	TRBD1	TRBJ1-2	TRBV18	TGTGCCAGCTCACTCCGGGACAGTCACTATGGCTACACCTTC	CASSLRDSHYGYTF
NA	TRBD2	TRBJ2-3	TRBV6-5	TGTGCCAGCAGTTACTCGACTAGCGGGACAGATACGCAGTATTTT	CASSYSTSGTDTQYF
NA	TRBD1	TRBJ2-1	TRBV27	TGTGCCAGCAGTGAACAGGGGACCTCCTACAATGAGCAGTTCTTC	CASSEQGTSYNEQFF
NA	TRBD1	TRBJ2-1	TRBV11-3	TGTGCCAGCAGCTTAAGAGGACAGGGGTACAATGAGCAGTTCTTC	CASSLRGQGYNEQFF
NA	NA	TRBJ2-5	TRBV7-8	TGTGCCAGCAGCCCCCATGTCCGGTACCAAGAGACCCAGTACTTC	CASSPHVRYQETQYF
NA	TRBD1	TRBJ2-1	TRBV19	TGTGCCACCTTTAAATCAGGGGGTGGTGAGCAGTTCTTC	CATFKSGGGEQFF
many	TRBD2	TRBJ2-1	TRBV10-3	TGTGCCATCAGTGATGGGCGGGAGAACCTTCGAAATGAGCAGTTCTTC	CAISDGRENLRNEQFF
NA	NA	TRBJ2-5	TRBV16	TGTGCCAGCAGCCTCCAGGTTCAAGAGACCCAGTACTTC	CASSLQVQETQYF
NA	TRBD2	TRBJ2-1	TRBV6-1	TGTGCCAGCAGTGTATGGACTAGCGGGAGGTTCCCCAATGAGCAGTTCTTC	CASSVWTSGRFPNEQFF
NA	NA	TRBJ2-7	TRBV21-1	TGTGCCAGCAGCAAAGAGGGACGGCGTGCGGGATCCCACGAGCAGTACTTC	CASSKEGRRAGSHEQYF
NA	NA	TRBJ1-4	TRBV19	TGTGCCAGTGGTAGACTAGGCGCAACTAATGAAAAACTGTTTTTT	CASGRLGATNEKLFF
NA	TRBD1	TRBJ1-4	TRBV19	TGTGCCAGTAGTATTTTGGACAGGGGGGAAAAACTGTTTTTT	CASSILDRGEKLFF
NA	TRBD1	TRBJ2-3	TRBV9	TGTGCCAGCAGCGTAGCTGGGACAGGGGGCACCGATACGCAGTATTTT	CASSVAGTGGTDTQYF
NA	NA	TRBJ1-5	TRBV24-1	TGTGCCACCGGGGCTGGGGGGTATAGCAATCAGCCCCAGCATTTT	CATGAGGYSNQPQHF
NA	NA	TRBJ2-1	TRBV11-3	TGTGCCAGCAGTTTGCGGCCTTCCAATGAGCAGTTCTTC	CASSLRPSNEQFF
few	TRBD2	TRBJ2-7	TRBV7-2	TGTGCCAGCAGACTAGCGGGAGGGCTCGAGCAGTACTTC	CASRLAGGLEQYF
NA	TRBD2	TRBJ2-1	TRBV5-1	TGCGCCAGCAGCTTGGCCCCTAGCGGGGGGATGTACAATGAGCAGTTCTTC	CASSLAPSGGMYNEQFF
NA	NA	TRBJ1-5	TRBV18	TGTGCCAGCTCCCCAACGGCACAGGGAGGGGGTCAGCCCCAGCATTTT	CASSPTAQGGGQPQHF
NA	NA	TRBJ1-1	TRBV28	TGTGCCAGCAGTTCACCGGGGAGGAACACTGAAGCTTTCTTT	CASSSPGRNTEAFF
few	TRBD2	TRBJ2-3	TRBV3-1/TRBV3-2	TGTGCCAGCAGCCAAGGGGCCGGGACTAGCGAGCGGTATTTT	CASSQGAGTSERYF
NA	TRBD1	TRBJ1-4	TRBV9	TGTGCCAGCAGCGTAGCTGGACAGGGCGCGAATGAAAAACTGTTTTTT	CASSVAGQGANEKLFF
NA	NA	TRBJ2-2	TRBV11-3	TGTGCCAGCAGCTTAGTGCGCACCGGGGAGCTGTTTTTT	CASSLVRTGELFF
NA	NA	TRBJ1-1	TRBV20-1	TGCAGTGTTAGACGGACTGAAGCTTTCTTT	CSVRRTEAFF
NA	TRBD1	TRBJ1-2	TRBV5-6	TGTGCCAGCAGTCGACGGGACAGGGCTGCTGGCTACACCTTC	CASSRRDRAAGYTF
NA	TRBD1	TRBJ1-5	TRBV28	TGTGCCAGCAGTTTAGAACAGGGGATGTATGGGTTCAGGGACGGCAATCAGCCCCAGCATTTT	CASSLEQGMYGFRDGNQPQHF
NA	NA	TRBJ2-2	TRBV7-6	TGTGCCAGCAGCGGCAGGACTGATGAGCTGTTTTTT	CASSGRTDELFF
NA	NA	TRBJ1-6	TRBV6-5	TGTGCCAGCGGGACAAATTATAATTCACCCCTCCACTTT	CASGTNYNSPLHF
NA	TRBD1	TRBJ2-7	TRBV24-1	TGTGCCACCAGTGATCCGACAGGGGGCTTCTACGAGCAGTACTTC	CATSDPTGGFYEQYF
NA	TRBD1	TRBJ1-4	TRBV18	TGTGCCAGCTCACCAGGCGGGACAGGGAACGAACTGTTTTTT	CASSPGGTGNELFF
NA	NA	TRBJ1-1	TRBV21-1	TGTGCCAGCAGCAGCGATCCAGGGTATTATGGGAACACTGAAGCTTTCTTT	CASSSDPGYYGNTEAFF
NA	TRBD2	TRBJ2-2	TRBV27	TGTGCTTCTCAGCGAACTAGCGGGTACACCGGGGAGCTGTTTTTT	CASQRTSGYTGELFF